Reported below is one T cell receptor beta chain. Its antigen is undetermined. The source of the sample is a study of cytomegalovirus exposure and HLA in healthy donors. Study context: As an earlier analysis found, some 170 million T cells yielded about 120 million unique TCR beta sequences. Study observations and caveats: An assumption of roughly uniform sequencing depth across donors underlay the presence/absence analyses. Some public TCRs appeared in many individuals, while most sequences were rare.

The donors comprised healthy bone marrow donors. This CDR3 has 21 residues. Losses at the gene ends were 0 bases for V and 3 bases for J; bases not matched to a gene: 18. Germline V CDR1 and CDR2: MNHNS, SASEGT. The PCR employed 60 Vbeta primers together with 13 Jbeta primers. This table comes from immunoSEQ multiplex PCR, and its TCRdb copy is limited to in-frame clones, with some not included. Counted here are about 120,000 clones, around four fifths occurring once; the ten biggest clones make up about 1.7%. The receptor was derived from a man aged 40-50 years in good health and CMV-seronegative. Sequencing was done on a sample of PBMCs. The chain couples TRBV6-1 to TRBJ2-5, with 11 bases matching TRBD2. Here the CDR3 reads CASSEALLGTSGQPPKETQYF. Written as DNA, the CDR3 is TGTGCCAGCAGTGAAGCGCTTCTGGGGACTAGCGGCCAACCACCTAAAGAGACCCAGTACTTC.